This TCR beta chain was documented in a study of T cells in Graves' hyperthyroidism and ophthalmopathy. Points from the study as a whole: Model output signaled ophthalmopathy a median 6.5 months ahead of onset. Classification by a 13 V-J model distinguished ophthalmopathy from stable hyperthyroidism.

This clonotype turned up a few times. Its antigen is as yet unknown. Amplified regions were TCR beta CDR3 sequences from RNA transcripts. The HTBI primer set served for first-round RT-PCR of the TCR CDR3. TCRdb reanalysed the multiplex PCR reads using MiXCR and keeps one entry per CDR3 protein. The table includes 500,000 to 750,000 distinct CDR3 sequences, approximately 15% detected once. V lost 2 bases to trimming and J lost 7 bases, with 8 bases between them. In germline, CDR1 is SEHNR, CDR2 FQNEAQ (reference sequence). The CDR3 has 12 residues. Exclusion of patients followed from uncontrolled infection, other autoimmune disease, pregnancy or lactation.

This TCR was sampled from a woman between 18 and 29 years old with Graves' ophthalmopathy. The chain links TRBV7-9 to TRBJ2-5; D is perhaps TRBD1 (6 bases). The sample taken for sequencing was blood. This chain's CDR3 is CASSLPRGTQYF. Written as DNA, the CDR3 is TGTGCCAGCAGCTTACCCAGGGGGACCCAGTACTTC. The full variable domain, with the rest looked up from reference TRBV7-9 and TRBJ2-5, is DTGVSQNPRHKITKRGQNVTFRCDPISEHNRLYWYRQTLGQGPEFLTYFQNEAQLEKSRLLSDRFSAERPKGSFSTLEIQRTEQGDSAMYLCASSLPRGTQYFGPGTRLLVL.